What follows describes a single T cell receptor (beta chain). Its specificity is unknown. V gave up 5 bases and J gave up 2 bases, with 13 bases separating them. CDR1 MNHEY and CDR2 SMNVEV come from the germline V gene (reference sequence). CDR3 length: 14 amino acids. The sample comes from a study of shared clonotypes between healthy human individuals. The study, taken as a whole, reports: It was expected that sequencing depth would affect clonotype sharing among donors. Naive subsets generally exceeded memory subsets in estimated richness.

CD8 cells regarded as naive lacked CD45RO, were positively chosen for CCR7, and omitted terminally differentiated effector memory CD45RA+ cells. The genomic DNA of each subset was split evenly across several immunoSEQ plates. Assay: immunoSEQ multiplex PCR; the TCRdb copy retains only in-frame clones and omits some. The data show about 2 million clones, approximately 94% seen once. The chain couples TRBV27 to TRBJ2-7; D is uncertain. The sample taken for sequencing was naive CD8+ T cells sorted from blood. This sequence originates from a man between 18 and 29 years old in good health. The CDR3 DNA reads TGTGCCAGCAGTCCCCTAATCCCCCCCTACGAGCAGTACTTC. Protein: CASSPLIPPYEQYF.